This T cell receptor beta chain was sequenced during a study of ipilimumab plus nivolumab after autologous stem cell transplantation. Study details: Myeloma patients were high-risk transplant-naive or relapsed within 3 years of first autologous transplant.

Details on this clone: Its target is unknown.

Profiled with immunoSEQ multiplex PCR; TCRdb holds only in-frame clones, not every one. The sample has about 43,000 clones; more than 70% are singletons. Germline CDR1 reads SGHTA; CDR2 reads FQGNSA. This CDR3 is built from 13 residues. V gave up 1 base and J gave up 9 bases, with 10 bases separating them. Checkpoint therapy with ipilimumab 1 mg/kg began 14 to 28 days after transplant. Through week 26, nivolumab 3 mg/kg IV was given weeks 1, 4, 7, 10, then biweekly. Study observations and caveats: Authors suggest TCR repertoire, Treg phenotype and gut microbiota support further study.

The chain recombines TRBV7-2 with TRBJ2-1; the D gene is possibly TRBD2 (6 bases). The specimen comprised PBMCs, sampled in a trial of ipilimumab plus nivolumab as post-transplant consolidation. This receptor was taken from a male donor with multiple myeloma. CDR3 sequence reads: CASSLVGGAEQFF. DNA of the CDR3: TGTGCCAGCAGCTTAGTGGGGGGTGCTGAGCAGTTCTTC. Looking up the rest from reference TRBV7-2 and TRBJ2-1 gives the full variable domain: GAGVSQSPSNKVTEKGKDVELRCDPISGHTALYWYRQSLGQGLEFLIYFQGNSAPDKSGLPSDRFSAERTGGSVSTLTIQRTQQEDSAVYLCASSLVGGAEQFFGPGTRLTVL.